The 3 T cell receptor beta chains below all came from one sample that was sequenced in a study of blood T cell repertoires in COVID-19. TCRdb keeps only in-frame clones here, not all; method: immunoSEQ multiplex PCR. Of approximately 220,000 clones in the sample, less than 90% were seen once. The material sequenced was peripheral blood. These receptors came from a man between 40 and 49 years old with acute or convalescent COVID-19.

This chain joins TRBV27 and TRBJ2-1, with TRBD2 identical over 12 bases. Germline V gene data show CDR1 as MNHEY and CDR2 as SMNVEV (reference sequence). The CDR3 extends over 16 amino acids. The J segment lost 7 bases and the V segment lost 5 bases, leaving 9 bases of the junction unmatched. The CDR3 DNA follows: TGTGCCAGCAGTACCCATTCTAGCGGGAGGGTGAATGAGCAGTTCTTC. This gives the protein CASSTHSSGRVNEQFF.

The chain couples TRBV18 to TRBJ2-7; 9 nucleotides align to TRBD1. After removal of 4 bases from V and 6 bases from J, the junction contained 10 bases not matched to a gene. Per germline, CDR1 KGHSH and CDR2 LQKENI. CDR3 length: 15 residues. CDR3 in DNA: TGTGCCAGCTCACGATCCCGGACAGGGGTTTCCGAGCAGTACTTC. Protein product: CASSRSRTGVSEQYF.

The chain combines TRBV7-9 with TRBJ2-2, with 8 bases identical to TRBD1. After removal of 1 base from V and 4 bases from J, the junction contained 2 bases not matched to a gene. Germline-derived CDR1 and CDR2 are SEHNR and FQNEAQ (reference sequence). The CDR3 has 15 amino acids. The CDR3 sequence is CASSLGQGLTGELFF. Written as DNA, the CDR3 is TGTGCCAGCAGCTTAGGACAGGGGCTCACCGGGGAGCTGTTTTTT.